Following are 6 T cell receptor beta chains from one sample sequenced in a study of vaccination effects on CD4 cells after COVID-19. These receptors lack a known antigen. In the ViraFEST assay, antigen-specific CD4+ clonotypes were identified by expansion after peptide-pool stimulation. Investigators separated out CD4+ T cells once around eleven days of culture had passed. All vaccine recipients tested negative for nucleocapsid antibodies and had never contracted SARS-CoV-2 infection. Clones were read by immunoSEQ multiplex PCR, and TCRdb kept only the in-frame ones, dropping some. The profile shows 25,000 to 35,000 clones, roughly two thirds of them singletons. The specimen was CD4+ T cells from PBMCs cultured with SARS-CoV-2 spike peptides, collected before COVID-19 vaccination. The receptors stem from a human donor who received a COVID-19 vaccine.

V is TRBV11-2 and J is TRBJ2-7, with 8 bases fitting TRBD2. This CDR3 has 15 amino acids. Germline values: CDR1 SGHAT, CDR2 FQNNGV. Trimming removed 4 bases from V and 2 bases from J; junction bases left unmatched: 7. CDR3 residues: CASSSAWGLAYEQYF. The CDR3 DNA is TGTGCCAGCAGCTCCGCATGGGGACTAGCCTACGAGCAGTACTTC.

This chain uses TRBV5-1 with TRBJ1-4; 7 bases fit TRBD1. This CDR3 comprises 14 residues. V trimming: 5 bases; J trimming: 6 bases; junction bases outside the gene matches: 7. Germline values: CDR1 SGHRS, CDR2 YFSETQ. CDR3 coding DNA: TGCGCCAGCAGACCAGGGGGTTTACATGAAAAACTGTTTTTT. Amino acids: CASRPGGLHEKLFF.

This chain uses TRBV3-1 (or the pseudogene TRBV3-2) with TRBJ2-5; D is undetermined. The V end lost 4 bases, the J end lost 2 bases, and 2 bases lay between the germline ends. This CDR3 region has 11 residues. Per the germline V gene, CDR1 is LGHDT and CDR2 is YNNKEL (reference sequence). The CDR3 DNA reads TGTGCCAGCAGCCGTCAAGAGACCCAGTACTTC. It specifies CASSRQETQYF.

The chain is built from TRBV19 and TRBJ1-1; unclear D gene. Germline V gene data show CDR1 as LNHDA and CDR2 as SQIVND (reference sequence). The V end was cut by 5 bases, the J end by 0 bases, with 10 bases between. The CDR3 has 14 residues. In DNA, the CDR3 is TGTGCCAGTAGTTCGGGCACTATGAACACTGAAGCTTTCTTT. Residues: CASSSGTMNTEAFF.

DNA of the CDR3: TGTGCCAGCAGCTCAGGGGACAGCTACGAGCAGTACTTC. Translating gives CASSSGDSYEQYF. The chain recombines TRBV11-3 with TRBJ2-7, with 7 positions matching TRBD1. V was pared by 4 bases and J by 3 bases, with 3 bases of the junction left unmatched. The CDR3 has 13 residues. Germline lookup yields CDR1 SGHNT and CDR2 YENEEA.

The chain recombines TRBV11-2 with TRBJ2-1; the match to TRBD1 covers 10 bases. The CDR3 runs to 18 residues. The V segment lost 5 bases and the J segment 7 bases; nucleotides outside the gene matches: 17. Germline values: CDR1 SGHAT, CDR2 FQNNGV. The chain's CDR3 is CASSQRGAGTGVGNEQFF. The CDR3, as DNA: TGTGCCAGCAGCCAGAGGGGGGCCGGGACAGGGGTGGGGAATGAGCAGTTCTTC.